Following are 3 T cell receptor beta chains from one sample sequenced in a study of response to subunit inactivated influenza vaccine. TCRdb used MiXCR to reprocess the RT-PCR reads, holding one entry per CDR3 protein. This repertoire shows about 570,000 distinct CDR3 sequences, 10% to 12% found once; its top ten account for more than 9.5%. The same data also went into a second study, on T cells expressing NK-cell markers. That investigation notes: 5'RACE template switching built TCR beta cDNA with unique molecular identifiers.

Sequenced here: PBMCs from blood, sampled on the day of vaccination. The receptors shown here come from a man between 50 and 59 years old who received an inactivated influenza vaccine.

This clonotype has just a few counts. The CDR3 sequence is CASRPQGARDQPQHF. The CDR3 DNA sequence: TGTGCCAGCAGACCCCAGGGGGCAAGGGATCAGCCCCAGCATTTT. V is TRBV27 and J is TRBJ1-5; TRBD1 matches at 8 bases. In germline, CDR1 is MNHEY, CDR2 SMNVEV (reference sequence). This CDR3 contains 15 residues. The J segment lost 5 bases and the V segment lost 6 bases, leaving 9 bases of the junction unmatched.

The table lists this clonotype with a few counts. The chain combines TRBV3-1 with TRBJ1-5; the D is unclear. Germline V gene sequence: CDR1 LGHDT, CDR2 YNNKEL (reference sequence). This CDR3 spans 14 amino acids. The V end was cut by 0 bases, the J end by 6 bases, with 9 bases between. CDR3 sequence: CASSQEGSGQPQHF. DNA of the CDR3: TGTGCCAGCAGCCAAGAGGGGTCGGGTCAGCCCCAGCATTTT.

The genes are TRBV15 and TRBJ2-7, with TRBD2 matching over 8 bases. The germline V gene has CDR1 LNHNV and CDR2 YYDKDF (reference sequence). The junction had 12 bases not matched to a gene; V was cut back by 0 bases and J by 2 bases. The CDR3 has 18 residues. CDR3 nucleotides: TGTGCCACCAGCAGAGATAGGGGTGATGGGACTAGAACCTACGAGCAGTACTTC. This encodes CATSRDRGDGTRTYEQYF.